This TCR beta chain comes out of a study of blood T cell repertoires in COVID-19. Overall study: Sources were T cells, B-cell-depleted T cells, or PBMCs; the material itself was cDNA or gDNA.

Sequenced by immunoSEQ multiplex PCR; TCRdb stores in-frame clones only, minus some. The repertoire consists of about 190,000 clones, with more than 70% occurring once and the leading ten covering 2.8%. Trimming removed 10 bases at V and 4 bases at J, with 16 bases between. Germline V gives CDR1 LGHDT, CDR2 YNNKEL (reference sequence). CDR3 length: 13 amino acids. The receptor was derived from a woman at least 80 years old with active or convalescent COVID-19. Sample: peripheral blood. The chain recombines TRBV3-1 (or the pseudogene TRBV3-2) with TRBJ1-2; a weak D match, TRBD1 (5 bases). The CDR3 bases are TGTGCCACCCGTCCAGGGCCAGGCTATGGCTACACCTTC. Protein: CATRPGPGYGYTF.